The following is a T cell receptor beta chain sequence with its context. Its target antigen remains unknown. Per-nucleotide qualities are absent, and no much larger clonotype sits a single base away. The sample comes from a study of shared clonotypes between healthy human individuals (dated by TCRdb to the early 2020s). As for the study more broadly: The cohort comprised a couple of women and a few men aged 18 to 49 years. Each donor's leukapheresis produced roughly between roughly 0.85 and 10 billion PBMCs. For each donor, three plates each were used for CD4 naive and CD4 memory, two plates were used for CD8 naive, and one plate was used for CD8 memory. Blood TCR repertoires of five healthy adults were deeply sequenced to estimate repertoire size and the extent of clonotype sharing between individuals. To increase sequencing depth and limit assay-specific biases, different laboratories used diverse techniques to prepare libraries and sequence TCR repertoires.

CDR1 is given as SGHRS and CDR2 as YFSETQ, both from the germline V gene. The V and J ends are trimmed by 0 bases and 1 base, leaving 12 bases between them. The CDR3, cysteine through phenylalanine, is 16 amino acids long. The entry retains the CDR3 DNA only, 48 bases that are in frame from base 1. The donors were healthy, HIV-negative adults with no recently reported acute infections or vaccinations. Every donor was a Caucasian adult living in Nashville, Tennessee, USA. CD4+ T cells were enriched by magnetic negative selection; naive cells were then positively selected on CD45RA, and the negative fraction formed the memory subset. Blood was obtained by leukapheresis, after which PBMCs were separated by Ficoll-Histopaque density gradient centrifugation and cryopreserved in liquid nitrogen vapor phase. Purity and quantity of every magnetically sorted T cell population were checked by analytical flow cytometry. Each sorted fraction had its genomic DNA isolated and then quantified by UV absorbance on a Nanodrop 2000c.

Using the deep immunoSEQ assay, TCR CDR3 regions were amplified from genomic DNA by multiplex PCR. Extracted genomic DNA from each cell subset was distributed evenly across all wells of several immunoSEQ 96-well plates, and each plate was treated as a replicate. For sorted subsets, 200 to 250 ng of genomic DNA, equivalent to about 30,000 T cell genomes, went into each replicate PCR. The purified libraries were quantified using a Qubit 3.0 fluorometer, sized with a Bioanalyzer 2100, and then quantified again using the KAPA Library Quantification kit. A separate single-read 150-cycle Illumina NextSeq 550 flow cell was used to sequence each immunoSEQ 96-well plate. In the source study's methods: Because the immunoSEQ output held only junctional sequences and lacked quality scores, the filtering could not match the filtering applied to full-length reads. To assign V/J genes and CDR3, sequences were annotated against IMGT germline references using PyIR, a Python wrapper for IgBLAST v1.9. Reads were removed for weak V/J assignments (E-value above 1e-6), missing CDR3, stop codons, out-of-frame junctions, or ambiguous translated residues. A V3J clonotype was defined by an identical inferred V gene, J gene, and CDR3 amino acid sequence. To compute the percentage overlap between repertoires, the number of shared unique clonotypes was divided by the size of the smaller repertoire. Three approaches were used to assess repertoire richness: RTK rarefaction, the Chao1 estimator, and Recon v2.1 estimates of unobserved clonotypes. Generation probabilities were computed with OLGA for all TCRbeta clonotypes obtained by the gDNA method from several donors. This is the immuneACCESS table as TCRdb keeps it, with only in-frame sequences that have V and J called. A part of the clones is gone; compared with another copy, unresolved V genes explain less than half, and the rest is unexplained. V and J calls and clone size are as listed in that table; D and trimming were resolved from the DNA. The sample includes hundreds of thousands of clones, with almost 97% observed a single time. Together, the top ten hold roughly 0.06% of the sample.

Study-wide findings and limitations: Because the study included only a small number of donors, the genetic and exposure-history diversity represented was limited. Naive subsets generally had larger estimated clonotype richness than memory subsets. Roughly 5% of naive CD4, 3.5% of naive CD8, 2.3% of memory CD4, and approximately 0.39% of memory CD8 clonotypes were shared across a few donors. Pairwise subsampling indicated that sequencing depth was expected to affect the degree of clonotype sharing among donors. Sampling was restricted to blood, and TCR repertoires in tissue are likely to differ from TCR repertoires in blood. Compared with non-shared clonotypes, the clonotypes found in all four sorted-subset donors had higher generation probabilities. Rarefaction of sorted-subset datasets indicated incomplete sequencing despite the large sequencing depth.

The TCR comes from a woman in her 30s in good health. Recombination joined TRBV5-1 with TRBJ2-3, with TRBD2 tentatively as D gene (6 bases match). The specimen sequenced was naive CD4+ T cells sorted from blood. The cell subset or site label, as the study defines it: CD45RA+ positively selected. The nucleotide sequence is TGCGCCAGCAGCTTGGTTGGGAGGCCCGGCACAGATACGCAGTATTTT. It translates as CASSLVGRPGTDTQYF.